The 13 T cell receptor beta chains below come from one sample, sequenced in a study of OX40 agonist ivuxolimab in advanced cancers. TCRdb's table, derived via immunoSEQ multiplex PCR, lists solely in-frame clones and lacks some. The sample gives fewer than 70,000 clones, more than 85% of which show up once; approximately 4% is in the top ten. This sample comprised CD4+ or CD8+ T cells sorted from blood, obtained in a trial of the OX40 agonist ivuxolimab. The receptor source for this set is an adult with an advanced solid tumor such as melanoma, head and neck, liver or kidney cancer.

This chain links TRBV5-5 with TRBJ2-7; maybe TRBD1 (5 bases). The germline V and J ends were trimmed by 6 bases and 7 bases, with 23 bases remaining between them. The length of the CDR3 is 15 residues. CDR1 SGHKS and CDR2 YYEKEE come from the germline V gene (reference sequence). The CDR3 here is CASIGHSRAAQEQYF. In DNA, the CDR3 is TGTGCCAGCATCGGACATTCCAGGGCCGCCCAAGAGCAGTACTTC.

J is TRBJ2-3 and V is TRBV19; 11 bases align to TRBD2. The CDR3 runs to 17 residues. In germline, CDR1 is LNHDA, CDR2 SQIVND (reference sequence). The trim removed 4 bases at V and 5 bases at J, leaving 11 bases unmatched. CDR3 protein: CASSTWASGGPLDTQYF. CDR3 in DNA: TGTGCCAGTAGTACCTGGGCTAGCGGGGGGCCCCTAGATACGCAGTATTTT.

The V and J genes are TRBV6-5 and TRBJ1-3; D remains unclear. Trimming stripped 6 bases from V and 0 bases from J, with 9 bases between. The germline gives CDR1 MNHEY, CDR2 SVGAGI. There are 14 residues in the CDR3. The CDR3 coding sequence is TGTGCCAGCAGATCGGAGGACTCTGGAAACACCATATATTTT. This gives the protein CASRSEDSGNTIYF.

The rearrangement joins TRBV4-1 to TRBJ2-2; tentatively, D is TRBD2 (6 bases). Looked up from germline, CDR1 is MGHRA and CDR2 is YSYEKL. V was cut by 2 bases and J by 5 bases, with 12 bases left in between. The CDR3 covers 15 residues. DNA for the CDR3: TGCGCCAGCAGCCAACCCCTTCGGGGGACCGGGGAGCTGTTTTTT. Its translation is CASSQPLRGTGELFF.

J is TRBJ2-3 and V is TRBV5-4, with a possible D match to TRBD1 (6 bases). The CDR3 length is 14 residues. Trimming took off 3 bases at V and 2 bases at J, with 10 bases between the two ends. CDR1 SGHNT and CDR2 YYREEE come from the germline V gene (reference sequence). The CDR3 sequence: CASSSRQDTDTQYF. The CDR3 bases are TGTGCCAGCAGCTCCCGACAGGACACAGATACGCAGTATTTT.

The V gene is TRBV5-4, the J gene TRBJ2-7, with unresolved D. CDR1 and CDR2 (germline): SGHNT, YYREEE (reference sequence). Trimming stripped 1 base from V and 2 bases from J, with 7 bases between. CDR3 length: 13 residues. CDR3 protein: CASSLNRAYEQYF. The CDR3 DNA sequence: TGTGCCAGCAGCTTGAACAGAGCCTACGAGCAGTACTTC.

This sequence joins TRBV5-1 and TRBJ2-7; tentative D call: TRBD2 (6 bases). CDR1 is SGHRS, CDR2 YFSETQ, per germline. The CDR3 consists of 15 residues. Trimming removed 4 bases from V and 3 bases from J, with 17 bases in between. CDR3 residues: CASSPGVGLSYEQYF. As DNA, the CDR3 is TGCGCCAGCAGCCCGGGAGTAGGGTTGAGCTACGAGCAGTACTTC.

The J gene is TRBJ1-3, the V gene TRBV7-2, with unresolved D. Trimming removed 4 bases from V and 7 bases from J, with 5 bases in between. Germline CDR1 is SGHTA and CDR2 is FQGNSA. The CDR3 is made up of 11 amino acids. The CDR3 nucleotides read TGTGCCAGCAGCTATAGCAACACCATATATTTT. Translated, it gives CASSYSNTIYF.

The chain has TRBV2 and TRBJ2-3, with 9 bases that match TRBD1. There are 15 residues in the CDR3. J lost 1 base, V lost 5 bases, and 4 bases had no gene match. CDR1 SNHLY and CDR2 FYNNEI come from the germline V gene. The CDR3 coding sequence is TGTGCCAGCAGTTCCCGGACAGGGGGCACAGATACGCAGTATTTT. Translating gives CASSSRTGGTDTQYF.

This clone has a single count. This sequence joins TRBV2 and TRBJ1-4, with D maybe TRBD1 (5 bases). CDR3 length equals 14 residues. Trimming cost V 7 bases and J 5 bases, with 14 bases left between them. Germline V gene lookup returns CDR1 SNHLY and CDR2 FYNNEI. The CDR3 DNA reads TGTGCCAGCAATCGGGACGGACCAAATGAAAAACTGTTTTTT. It specifies CASNRDGPNEKLFF.

V is TRBV5-5 and J is TRBJ1-2; weak D call: TRBD1 (5 bases). Germline lookup yields CDR1 SGHKS and CDR2 YYEKEE (reference sequence). Between the trimmed V and J ends, which lost 1 base and 6 bases, there was a span of 16 bases. The CDR3 runs 15 residues. The CDR3 DNA follows: TGTGCCAGCAGCTTGTACGGGACGTCGGGGGATGGCTACACCTTC. This sequence encodes CASSLYGTSGDGYTF. The variable domain in full, completed from reference TRBV5-5 and TRBJ1-2, reads DAGVTQSPTHLIKTRGQQVTLRCSPISGHKSVSWYQQVLGQGPQFIFQYYEKEERGRGNFPDRFSARQFPNYSSELNVNALLLGDSALYLCASSLYGTSGDGYTFGSGTRLTVV.

The chain employs TRBV7-2 and TRBJ2-3, with unresolved D. Germline CDR1 SGHTA, CDR2 FQGNSA. V gave up 1 base and J gave up 4 bases, with 12 bases separating them. The CDR3 loop spans 15 amino acids. CDR3 bases: TGTGCCAGCAGCTTAGAAGGTCAAGGATCAGATACGCAGTATTTT. The encoded protein is CASSLEGQGSDTQYF.

The chain recombines TRBV11-1 with TRBJ2-5; D remains unclear. Germline V gives CDR1 SGHAT, CDR2 FQDESV (reference sequence). The CDR3 is 13 residues long. Trimming left V 6 bases short and J 1 base short, with 9 bases between. CDR3 region: CASRGRTQETQYF. The CDR3 region has the DNA TGTGCCAGCAGGGGCCGTACCCAAGAGACCCAGTACTTC.